Listed below are T cell receptor beta chains from one sample, sequenced in a study of blood T cell repertoires in COVID-19. The repertoire was sequenced with immunoSEQ multiplex PCR; TCRdb's copy has only in-frame clones and lacks some. The data show more than 200,000 clones, around 84% seen once. Source material: peripheral blood. The receptors shown here come from a woman in her fifties or sixties with COVID-19, enrolled during active disease. Each CDR3 is given with its conserved first and last residue. The D gene is left open where the match is weak. Clone size, where shown, is once, few, many, or a class for clones that have expanded.

clone size,D gene,J gene,V gene,CDR3 DNA,CDR3 protein
-,-,TRBJ2-2,TRBV28,TGTGCCAGCAGGAACGGACTGAACACCGGGGAGCTGTTTTTT,CASRNGLNTGELFF
-,-,TRBJ2-1,TRBV24-1,TGTGCCACCAGTATCGGGGTCCACTATTTAGATGAGCAGTTCTTC,CATSIGVHYLDEQFF
once,-,TRBJ2-1,TRBV5-8,TGTGCCAGCAGCTTGGGAAGCGGGTTCTCCTACTCCTACAATGAGCAGTTCTTC,CASSLGSGFSYSYNEQFF
-,-,TRBJ1-1,TRBV4-1,TGCGCCAGCAGTTTCGGGACAAAAGCTTTCTTT,CASSFGTKAFF
-,-,TRBJ1-5,TRBV7-8,TGTGCCAGCAGCTTAGTCGCCAGGGCCAATCAGCCCCAGCATTTT,CASSLVARANQPQHF
-,-,TRBJ1-5,TRBV28,TGTGCCAGCAGTTCGGCAGGGGAATCGCCCCAGCATTTT,CASSSAGESPQHF
-,TRBD1,TRBJ1-1,TRBV6-5,TGTGCCAGCAGTTACTCCAGGGGGCGGTCTGAAGCTTTCTTT,CASSYSRGRSEAFF
-,-,TRBJ2-7,TRBV10-3,TGTGCCACGTTAGCGTCGCAGAAACTCGAGCAGTACTTC,CATLASQKLEQYF
-,-,TRBJ2-3,TRBV29-1,TGCAGCGTTGCGACAGCAGATACGCAGTATTTT,CSVATADTQYF
-,-,TRBJ2-4,TRBV21-1,TGTGCCAGCACCTCCGGCGGCAGGGGGCCCGCTTCGGCCAAAAACATTCAGTACTTC,CASTSGGRGPASAKNIQYF
-,-,TRBJ2-1,TRBV7-2,TGTGCCAGCAGCTTAGGCGGGGCAGGGTTCAATGAGCAGTTCTTC,CASSLGGAGFNEQFF
-,-,TRBJ1-4,TRBV6-5,TGTGCCAGCCAAAAAACCGGGGTGAATGAAAAACTGTTTTTT,CASQKTGVNEKLFF
-,TRBD2,TRBJ2-1,TRBV11-1,TGTGCCAGCACACGGACTAGCGGGACCGCCTACAATGAGCAGTTCTTC,CASTRTSGTAYNEQFF
-,-,TRBJ2-6,TRBV25-1,TGTGCCAGCAGTGAATCAAGGAGGTCTGGGGCCAACGTCCTGACTTTC,CASSESRRSGANVLTF
-,TRBD1,TRBJ1-5,TRBV7-8,TGTGCCAGCAGCTTATCCCGACAGGGAGTCGTTGGCAATCAGCCCCAGCATTTT,CASSLSRQGVVGNQPQHF
-,TRBD2,TRBJ2-2,TRBV6-2/TRBV6-3,TGTGCCAGCAGTTACGGCGGGAGCCCCGGGGAGCTGTTTTTT,CASSYGGSPGELFF
-,-,TRBJ1-6,TRBV9,TGTGCCAGCAGCGTAGAATCCAGTTCACCCCTCCACTTT,CASSVESSSPLHF
once,TRBD2,TRBJ2-5,TRBV7-9,TGTGCCAGCGGGACTACTAGCGGGCTCCAAGAGACCCAGTACTTC,CASGTTSGLQETQYF
-,-,TRBJ2-1,TRBV4-1,TGCGCCAGCAGCCAAGATCTGGCGGGGCGCTCCTACAATGAGCAGTTCTTC,CASSQDLAGRSYNEQFF
once,TRBD2,TRBJ2-3,TRBV7-8,TGTGCCAGCACCACCCCTTATCCGGGACTAGCAACAGATACGCAGTATTTT,CASTTPYPGLATDTQYF
-,TRBD1,TRBJ1-2,TRBV10-3,TGTGCCATCAGTGGCGACAGGGATAACTATGGCTACACCTTC,CAISGDRDNYGYTF
-,-,TRBJ1-2,TRBV5-1,TGCGCCAGCAGCTTGGAGGGGTATGGCTACACCTTC,CASSLEGYGYTF
-,TRBD2,TRBJ2-1,TRBV19,TGTGCCAGTAGTCCTAGCGGGAGTGGAAATGAGCAGTTCTTC,CASSPSGSGNEQFF
-,-,TRBJ2-1,TRBV3-1/TRBV3-2,TGTGCCAGCAGCCAAGGGCACCACAATGAGCAGTTCTTC,CASSQGHHNEQFF
-,TRBD2,TRBJ2-1,TRBV7-7,TGTGCCAGCAGCTTACTTCCACTCACTAGCGGGAGCGGCAATGAGCAGTTCTTC,CASSLLPLTSGSGNEQFF
-,TRBD2,TRBJ2-5,TRBV4-3,TGCGCCAGCAGCCAAGATTCGGGAGGTGTAGAGACCCAGTACTTC,CASSQDSGGVETQYF
-,TRBD1,TRBJ1-1,TRBV6-1,TGTGCCAGCAGTGCTATTTATCGGGACAGGGTGGGGAACACTGAAGCTTTCTTT,CASSAIYRDRVGNTEAFF
-,-,TRBJ1-1,TRBV5-5,TGTGCCAGCAGCTTCCGGGGGTTAGCGTCCGACACTGAAGCTTTCTTT,CASSFRGLASDTEAFF
-,-,TRBJ1-1,TRBV7-2,TGTGCCAGCAGCTTAGCGGGACAACGCACTGAAGCTTTCTTT,CASSLAGQRTEAFF
-,-,TRBJ1-1,TRBV2,TGTGCCAGCAGGAGGGTGAACACTGAAGCTTTCTTT,CASRRVNTEAFF
-,-,TRBJ2-3,TRBV7-9,TGTGCCAGCACCCAAAAAAACACTAGTGGAGGCACAGATACGCAGTATTTT,CASTQKNTSGGTDTQYF